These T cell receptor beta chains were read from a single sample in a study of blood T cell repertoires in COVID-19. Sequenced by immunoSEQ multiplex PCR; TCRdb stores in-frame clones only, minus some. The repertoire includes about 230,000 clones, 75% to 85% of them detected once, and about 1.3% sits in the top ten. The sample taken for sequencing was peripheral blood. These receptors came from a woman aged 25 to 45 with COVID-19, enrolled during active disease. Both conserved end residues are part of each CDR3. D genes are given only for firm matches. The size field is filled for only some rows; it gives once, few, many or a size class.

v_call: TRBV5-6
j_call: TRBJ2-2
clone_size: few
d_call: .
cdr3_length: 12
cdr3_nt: TGTGCCAGCAGCCCATTCCCCGGGGAGCTGTTTTTT
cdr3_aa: CASSPFPGELFF

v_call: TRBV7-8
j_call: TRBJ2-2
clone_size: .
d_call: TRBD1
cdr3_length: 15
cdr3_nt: TGTGCCAGCAGCCTCCGACAGGGGGGAACCGGGGAGCTGTTTTTT
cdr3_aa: CASSLRQGGTGELFF

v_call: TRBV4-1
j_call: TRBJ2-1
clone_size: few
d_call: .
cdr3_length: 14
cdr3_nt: TGCGCCAGCAGCCAAGCCTCAGGTGGGAATGAGCAGTTCTTC
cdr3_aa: CASSQASGGNEQFF

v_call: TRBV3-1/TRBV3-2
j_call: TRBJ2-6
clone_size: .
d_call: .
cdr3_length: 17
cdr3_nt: TGTGCCAGCAGCCAAGGGTGGAGGGGCTCTGGGGCCAACGTCCCGACTTTC
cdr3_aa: CASSQGWRGSGANVPTF

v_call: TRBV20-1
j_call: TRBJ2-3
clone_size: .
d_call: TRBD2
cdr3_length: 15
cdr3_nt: TGCAGTGCTAGTATGACTAGCGGGAGTGGTGATACGCAGTATTTT
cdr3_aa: CSASMTSGSGDTQYF

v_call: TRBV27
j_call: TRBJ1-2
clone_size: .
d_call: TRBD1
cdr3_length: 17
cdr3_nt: TGTGCCAGCAGTTTATCGGTGGAGCGCGGACAGGTCTATGGCTACACCTTC
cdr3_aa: CASSLSVERGQVYGYTF

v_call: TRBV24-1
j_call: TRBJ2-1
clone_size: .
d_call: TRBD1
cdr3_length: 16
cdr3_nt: TGTGCCACCGGGACAGGGGGATCTAAATCCTACAATGAGCAGTTCTTC
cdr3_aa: CATGTGGSKSYNEQFF

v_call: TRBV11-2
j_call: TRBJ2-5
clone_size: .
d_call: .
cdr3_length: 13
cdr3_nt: TGTGCCAGCAGCTTCTCACCGGAAGAGACCCAGTACTTC
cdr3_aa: CASSFSPEETQYF

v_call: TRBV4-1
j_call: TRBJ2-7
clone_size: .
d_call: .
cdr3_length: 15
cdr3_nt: TGCGCCAGCAGCCAAGACGCGGGGTATGTCTTGGGGCAGTACTTC
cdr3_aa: CASSQDAGYVLGQYF

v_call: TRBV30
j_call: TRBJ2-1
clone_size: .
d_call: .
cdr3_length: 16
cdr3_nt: TGTGCCTGGAGTGTACGCGTCCGGAGCTCCTACAATGAGCAGTTCTTC
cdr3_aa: CAWSVRVRSSYNEQFF

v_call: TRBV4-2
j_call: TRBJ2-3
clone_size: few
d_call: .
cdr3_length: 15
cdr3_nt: TGTGCCAGCAGCCAAGCGGCGGGGCCCACAGATACGCAGTATTTT
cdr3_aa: CASSQAAGPTDTQYF

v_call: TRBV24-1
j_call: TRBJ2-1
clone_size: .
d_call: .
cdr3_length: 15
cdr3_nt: TGTGCCACCAGTGATCCCGGACAGAATAACAATGAGCAGTTCTTC
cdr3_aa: CATSDPGQNNNEQFF

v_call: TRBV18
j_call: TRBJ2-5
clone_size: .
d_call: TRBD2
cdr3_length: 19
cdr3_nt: TGTGCCAGCTCACTGAGACCGGGACTAGCGGGGGCGGCAGAAGAGACCCAGTACTTC
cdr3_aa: CASSLRPGLAGAAEETQYF

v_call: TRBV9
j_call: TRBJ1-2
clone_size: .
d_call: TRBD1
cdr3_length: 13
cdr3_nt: TGTGCCAGTGGGGGACAGGGGAGAGATGGCTACACCTTC
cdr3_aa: CASGGQGRDGYTF

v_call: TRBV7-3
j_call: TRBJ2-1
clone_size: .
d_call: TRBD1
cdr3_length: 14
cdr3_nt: TGTGCCAGCAGCTCTCGGACAGGGAACAATGAGCAGTTCTTC
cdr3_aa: CASSSRTGNNEQFF

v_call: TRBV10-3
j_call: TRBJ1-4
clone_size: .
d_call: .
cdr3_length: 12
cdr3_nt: TGTGCCATCAGAGGGGGAGATGAAAAACTGTTTTTT
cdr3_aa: CAIRGGDEKLFF

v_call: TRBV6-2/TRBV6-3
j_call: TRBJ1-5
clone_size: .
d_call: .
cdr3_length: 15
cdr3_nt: TGTGCCAGCAGTTACTTAGGGGCGGGCAATCAGCCCCAGCATTTT
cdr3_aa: CASSYLGAGNQPQHF

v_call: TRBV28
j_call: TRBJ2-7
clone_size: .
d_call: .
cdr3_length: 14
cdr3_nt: TGTGCCAGCAGTATCACAATAGCTGGAGGCGAGCAGTACTTC
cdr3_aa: CASSITIAGGEQYF

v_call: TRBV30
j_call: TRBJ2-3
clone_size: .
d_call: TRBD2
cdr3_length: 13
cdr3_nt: TGTGCCTGGACTAGCGGGGTCTCAGATACGCAGTATTTT
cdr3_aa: CAWTSGVSDTQYF

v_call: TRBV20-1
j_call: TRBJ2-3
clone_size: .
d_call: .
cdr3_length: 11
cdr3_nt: TGCAGTGCTAGGTTTTCGGATACGCAGTATTTT
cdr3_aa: CSARFSDTQYF

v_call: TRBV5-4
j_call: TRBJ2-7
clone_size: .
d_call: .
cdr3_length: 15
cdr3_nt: TGTGCCAGCAGCTTAGGGGGGGCAACCCCCCTCGAGCAGTACTTC
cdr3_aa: CASSLGGATPLEQYF

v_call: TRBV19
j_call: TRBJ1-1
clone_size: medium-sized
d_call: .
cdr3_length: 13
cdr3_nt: TGTGCCAGTAGTATATTCCGGGGGACTGAAGCTTTCTTT
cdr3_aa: CASSIFRGTEAFF

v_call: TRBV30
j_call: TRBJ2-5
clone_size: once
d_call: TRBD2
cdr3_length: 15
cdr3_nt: TGTGCCTGGGTGGCGGGAGCGGGGGGCATAGAGACCCAGTACTTC
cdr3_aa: CAWVAGAGGIETQYF

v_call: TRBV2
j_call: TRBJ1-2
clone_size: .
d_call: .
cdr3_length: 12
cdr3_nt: TGTGCCAGCAGTCGGGGGGCTGGGGGCTACACCTTC
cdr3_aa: CASSRGAGGYTF

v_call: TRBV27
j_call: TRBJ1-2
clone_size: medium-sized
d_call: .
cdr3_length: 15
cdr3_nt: TGTGCCAGCAGCCCACTGATTGGTAGCTCTAGTGGCTACACCTTC
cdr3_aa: CASSPLIGSSSGYTF

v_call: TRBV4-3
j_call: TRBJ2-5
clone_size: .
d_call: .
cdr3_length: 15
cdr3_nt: TGCGCCAGCAGCCATTCCCTCGGGTACCAAGAGACCCAGTACTTC
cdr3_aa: CASSHSLGYQETQYF

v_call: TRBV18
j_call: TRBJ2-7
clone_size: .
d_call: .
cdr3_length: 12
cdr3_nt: TGTGCCAGCTCCCCTACCACCTACGAGCAGTACTTC
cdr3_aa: CASSPTTYEQYF

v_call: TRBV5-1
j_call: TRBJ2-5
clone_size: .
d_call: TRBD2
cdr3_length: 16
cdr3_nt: TGCGCCAGCAGCTTGGCCTCGGGAGGGAACGAAGAGACCCAGTACTTC
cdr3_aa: CASSLASGGNEETQYF

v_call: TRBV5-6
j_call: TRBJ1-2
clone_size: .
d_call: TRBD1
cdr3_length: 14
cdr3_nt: TGTGCCAGCAGCTTGGGGGACAGGCTTTATGGCTACACCTTC
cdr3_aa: CASSLGDRLYGYTF

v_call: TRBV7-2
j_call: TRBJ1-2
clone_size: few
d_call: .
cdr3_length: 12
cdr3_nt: TGTGCCAGCAGCCTACAGGGACGCGGCTACACCTTC
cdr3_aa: CASSLQGRGYTF

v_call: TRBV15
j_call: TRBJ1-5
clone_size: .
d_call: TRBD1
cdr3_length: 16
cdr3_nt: TGTGCCACCAGCAGAGATCAGACAGGGTTAGGACAGCCCCAGCATTTT
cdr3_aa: CATSRDQTGLGQPQHF